The 11 T cell receptor beta chains in this list originate from one sample, sequenced in a study of beta chain features in type 1 diabetes. Since all of the isolated RNA was reverse transcribed, expressed TCRB transcripts were what got sequenced. Here immunoSEQ multiplex PCR was the method, and the copy in TCRdb shows in-frame clones only, minus some. The table records about 360,000 clones, around 12% of them present only once. Sequenced input: naive CD4+ T cells from blood. These receptor sequences come from a man younger than 35 in good health.

This clone showed up just a few times. The rearrangement uses TRBV11-1 and TRBJ2-1, with a tentative D call TRBD1 (6 bases). Deletions cut 5 bases from V and 4 bases from J, with 15 bases between. CDR1 and CDR2 from the germline V gene are SGHAT and FQDESV (reference sequence). The length of the CDR3 is 15 residues. This CDR3 reads CASSPPGVEYNEQFF. CDR3 nucleotide sequence: TGTGCCAGCAGCCCGCCAGGGGTAGAGTACAATGAGCAGTTCTTC.

The rearrangement joins TRBV30 to TRBJ1-5, with D unresolved. This CDR3 is built from 14 residues. Germline V lookup: CDR1 GTSNPN, CDR2 SVGIG (reference sequence). Trimming took off 2 bases at V and 0 bases at J, with 8 bases between the two ends. CDR3 sequence reads: CAWSSLNSNQPQHF. DNA for the CDR3: TGTGCCTGGAGTAGCCTCAATAGCAATCAGCCCCAGCATTTT. Full variable domain (rest looked up from reference TRBV30 and TRBJ1-5): SQTIHQWPATLVQPVGSPLSLECTVEGTSNPNLYWYRQAAGRGLQLLFYSVGIGQISSEVPQNLSASRPQDRQFILSSKKLLLSDSGFYLCAWSSLNSNQPQHFGDGTRLSIL.

The chain couples TRBV28 to TRBJ1-5; weak D call: TRBD1 (5 bases). This CDR3 contains 12 residues. CDR1 is MDHEN and CDR2 is SYDVKM in the germline V gene. V shed 8 bases and J shed 4 bases, with 9 bases lying between them. CDR3 protein: CASLGGNQPQHF. The CDR3 nucleotides are TGTGCCAGCCTCGGGGGTAATCAGCCCCAGCATTTT.

This clone was seen a handful of times. The V call is TRBV19, the J call TRBJ2-7; D call uncertain. V gave up 4 bases and J gave up 2 bases, with 9 bases separating them. The CDR3 extends over 13 amino acids. Germline-derived CDR1 and CDR2 are LNHDA and SQIVND (reference sequence). The DNA for the CDR3 is TGTGCCAGTAGTAGGAACAGCCCCTACGAGCAGTACTTC. Its translation: CASSRNSPYEQYF. Full variable domain (missing parts from reference TRBV19 and TRBJ2-7): DGGITQSPKYLFRKEGQNVTLSCEQNLNHDAMYWYRQDPGQGLRLIYYSQIVNDFQKGDIAEGYSVSREKKESFPLTVTSAQKNPTAFYLCASSRNSPYEQYFGPGTRLTVT.

V usage is TRBV9 and J usage is TRBJ2-5; tentatively, D is TRBD2 (5 bases). Looked up from germline, CDR1 is SGDLS and CDR2 is YYNGEE. The CDR3 runs to 15 residues. Deletions cut 0 bases from V and 1 base from J, with 10 bases between. CDR3 coding DNA: TGTGCCAGCAGCGTAGCTAGCCGGGTCCAAGAGACCCAGTACTTC. Translated, it gives CASSVASRVQETQYF.

The rearrangement joins TRBV6-5 to TRBJ2-7; weak D call: TRBD1 (6 bases). Germline CDR1 MNHEY, CDR2 SVGAGI. The length of the CDR3 is 12 residues. Trimming removed 6 bases from V and 7 bases from J, with 13 bases in between. The DNA of the CDR3 is TGTGCCAGCAGCCGGCTCGGGACAGAGCAGTACTTC. Translating it yields CASSRLGTEQYF.

The chain has TRBV5-1 and TRBJ2-4; D is undetermined. Germline V CDR1 and CDR2: SGHRS, YFSETQ. Trimming took off 7 bases at V and 5 bases at J, with 7 bases between the two ends. The CDR3 extends over 11 amino acids. The CDR3 reads CASSSQNIQYF. CDR3 DNA: TGCGCCAGCTCCTCCCAAAACATTCAGTACTTC.

This clone has just a few counts. The V and J genes are TRBV7-9 and TRBJ2-7, with D possibly being TRBD1 (6 bases). Germline loops: CDR1 SEHNR, CDR2 FQNEAQ (reference sequence). The CDR3 sequence is 14 residues long. The V gene lost 3 bases and the J gene lost 7 bases, with 16 bases spanning the gap. This chain's CDR3 is CASSFRQASKEQYF. In DNA, the CDR3 is TGTGCCAGCAGCTTCCGACAGGCCTCGAAAGAGCAGTACTTC.

This clone was observed a handful of times. The chain recombines TRBV11-2 with TRBJ2-7, with a tentative D call TRBD2 (5 bases). V was shortened by 2 bases and J by 1 base, with 12 bases between the two germline ends. The CDR3 is 15 residues long. Germline V gene lookup returns CDR1 SGHAT and CDR2 FQNNGV. The CDR3 is CASSLSIEGSYEQYF. The DNA of the CDR3 is TGTGCCAGCAGCTTAAGTATCGAGGGTTCCTACGAGCAGTACTTC.

With regard to this clone: Sequence at one end of the junction differs from germline and may be a read error. The V call is TRBV2, the J call TRBJ2-3, with 10 positions matching TRBD2. CDR1 is SNHLY, CDR2 FYNNEI, per germline. The CDR3 consists of 16 residues. CDR3 region: CASREDKREGPDTQYF. The CDR3 DNA reads as TGTGCCAGCAGAGAAGATAAGCGGGAGGGCCCTGATACGCAGTATTTT.

The V and J genes are TRBV6-6 and TRBJ2-7; 12 nucleotides agree with TRBD1. Germline V gene data show CDR1 as MNHNY and CDR2 as SVGAGI (reference sequence). The CDR3 contains 16 residues. V dropped 3 bases and J dropped 5; count of bases not matched to a gene: 8. The CDR3 nucleotides read TGTGCCAGCAGTTATGTACCGGGACAGGGGGCCCACGAGCAGTACTTC. As protein: CASSYVPGQGAHEQYF.